This is a list of T cell receptor beta chains from one sample in a study of T cells expressing NK-cell markers. TCRdb processed the 5' RACE reads again and assigns one entry to each CDR3 protein, with no DNA. The specimen's table records a few hundred thousand distinct CDR3 sequences. The sample consisted of blood T cells: a sorted CD56 or NKG2C T cell subset, CD4+ or CD8+ T cells, or bulk PBMC T cells (not recorded which). These TCRs come from a man aged 18-70 years in good health. CDR3s include the opening cysteine and the closing phenylalanine or tryptophan.

V gene: TRBV6-6
CDR3 length: 13
J gene: TRBJ2-5
CDR3 protein: CASSPGGAETQYF

V gene: TRBV3-1
CDR3 length: 13
J gene: TRBJ2-1
CDR3 protein: CASSRTHSGPRFF

V gene: TRBV12-3/TRBV12-4
CDR3 length: 15
J gene: TRBJ2-3
CDR3 protein: CASSLIRSYTDTQYF

V gene: TRBV11-2
CDR3 length: 16
J gene: TRBJ2-1
CDR3 protein: CASSLDDRAWEGEQFF

V gene: TRBV9
CDR3 length: 18
J gene: TRBJ2-1
CDR3 protein: CASSAGLAGGLSYNEQFF

V gene: TRBV7-9
CDR3 length: 15
J gene: TRBJ2-5
CDR3 protein: CASSRGALLQETQYF

V gene: TRBV9
CDR3 length: 13
J gene: TRBJ1-2
CDR3 protein: CASGDRGVHGYTF

V gene: TRBV11-2
CDR3 length: 14
J gene: TRBJ2-3
CDR3 protein: CASSHGLVPDTQYF

V gene: TRBV6-2/TRBV6-3
CDR3 length: 14
J gene: TRBJ2-2
CDR3 protein: CASASRRVAGELFF

V gene: TRBV13
CDR3 length: 15
J gene: TRBJ2-7
CDR3 protein: CASSSFARASYEQYF

V gene: TRBV12-3/TRBV12-4
CDR3 length: 14
J gene: TRBJ1-4
CDR3 protein: CASSPTGVKEKLFF

V gene: TRBV15
CDR3 length: 15
J gene: TRBJ2-7
CDR3 protein: CATSRLGTASYEQYF

V gene: TRBV20-1
CDR3 length: 14
J gene: TRBJ2-7
CDR3 protein: CSAPPGTRVHEQYF

V gene: TRBV5-4
CDR3 length: 14
J gene: TRBJ2-4
CDR3 protein: CASSRGQTKNIQYF

V gene: TRBV20-1
CDR3 length: 15
J gene: TRBJ2-1
CDR3 protein: CSAPHPSGGGNEQFF

V gene: TRBV18
CDR3 length: 16
J gene: TRBJ2-7
CDR3 protein: CASSPDGGARTSEQYF

V gene: TRBV7-3
CDR3 length: 17
J gene: TRBJ2-5
CDR3 protein: CASSSTEDRDLQETQYF

V gene: TRBV13
CDR3 length: 13
J gene: TRBJ2-7
CDR3 protein: CASSRLALGEQYF

V gene: TRBV20-1
CDR3 length: 14
J gene: TRBJ2-1
CDR3 protein: CSASVAADYNEQFF

V gene: TRBV6-5
CDR3 length: 15
J gene: TRBJ2-1
CDR3 protein: CASSYTGRRGNEQFF

V gene: TRBV12-3/TRBV12-4
CDR3 length: 15
J gene: TRBJ2-2
CDR3 protein: CASRQQAQGPGELFF

V gene: TRBV7-3
CDR3 length: 16
J gene: TRBJ2-1
CDR3 protein: CASSSSGDSSYNEQFF

V gene: TRBV30
CDR3 length: 12
J gene: TRBJ1-2
CDR3 protein: CAWSQGNYGYTF

V gene: TRBV18
CDR3 length: 14
J gene: TRBJ1-5
CDR3 protein: CASSPGTGSQPQHF

V gene: TRBV28
CDR3 length: 17
J gene: TRBJ2-3
CDR3 protein: CASSLKTGIRKGNTQYF

V gene: TRBV28
CDR3 length: 16
J gene: TRBJ2-5
CDR3 protein: CASSLWGTGGMKTQYF

V gene: TRBV7-9
CDR3 length: 13
J gene: TRBJ1-2
CDR3 protein: CASTPKRGDGYTF

V gene: TRBV28
CDR3 length: 14
J gene: TRBJ2-7
CDR3 protein: CASSLGRGPYEQYF

V gene: TRBV11-1
CDR3 length: 18
J gene: TRBJ1-6
CDR3 protein: CASSLTGTRRSGNSPLHF

V gene: TRBV6-1
CDR3 length: 15
J gene: TRBJ2-7
CDR3 protein: CASSPLLTGTYEQYF

V gene: TRBV5-5
CDR3 length: 15
J gene: TRBJ1-5
CDR3 protein: CASSLVGENLRPQHF

V gene: TRBV6-1
CDR3 length: 14
J gene: TRBJ1-1
CDR3 protein: CASKGTGVYTEAFF

V gene: TRBV20-1
CDR3 length: 14
J gene: TRBJ1-5
CDR3 protein: CSAGQGQGGQPQHF

V gene: TRBV5-1
CDR3 length: 14
J gene: TRBJ1-6
CDR3 protein: CASRGEWTNSPLHF

V gene: TRBV7-3
CDR3 length: 15
J gene: TRBJ1-2
CDR3 protein: CASSAPGMLDYGYTF

V gene: TRBV7-9
CDR3 length: 14
J gene: TRBJ1-5
CDR3 protein: CASSLEGAGGAQHF

V gene: TRBV29-1
CDR3 length: 12
J gene: TRBJ1-1
CDR3 protein: CSVGRTRDEAFF

V gene: TRBV20-1
CDR3 length: 11
J gene: TRBJ2-1
CDR3 protein: CSAPAVNEQFF

V gene: TRBV3-1
CDR3 length: 16
J gene: TRBJ2-3
CDR3 protein: CASSQDRLAGTDTQYF

V gene: TRBV29-1
CDR3 length: 18
J gene: TRBJ2-1
CDR3 protein: CSVERLVGAGGNYNEQFF

V gene: TRBV11-3
CDR3 length: 14
J gene: TRBJ2-7
CDR3 protein: CASSLGGGSMEQYF